One sample yielded the 20 T cell receptor beta chains listed below, sequenced in a study of blood T cells in healthy people across ages. For the second PCR, which ran for 7 to 11 cycles, a sample-barcoded 5' primer and a J-beta primer mix were used. TCRdb reprocessed the 5' RACE reads with MiXCR, giving one entry per CDR3 protein. The repertoire holds around 1.5 million distinct CDR3 sequences, with roughly 60% as singletons. The sequenced sample was blood. These receptors all stem from a man aged 18 to 30 in good health.

The rearrangement joins TRBV20-1 to TRBJ1-6; D not certain. Germline V gene sequence: CDR1 DFQATT, CDR2 SNEGSKA (reference sequence). CDR3 length equals 15 residues. Trimming took off 0 bases at V and 7 bases at J, with 13 bases between the two ends. CDR3 sequence (DNA): TGCAGTGCTAGAGAGCGAGGCAGGTTGAATTCACCCCTCCACTTT. Translating gives CSARERGRLNSPLHF.

The chain recombines TRBV27 with TRBJ1-1; 8 bases are a match to TRBD1. Germline V gene sequence: CDR1 MNHEY, CDR2 SMNVEV (reference sequence). Trimming took 3 bases from V and 4 from J; bases not matched to a gene: 10. The CDR3 is 16 amino acids. The CDR3 loop reads CASSFIRDRSSTEAFF. In DNA form, the CDR3 reads TGTGCCAGCAGTTTTATAAGGGACAGGAGTAGCACTGAAGCTTTCTTT.

This chain joins TRBV4-2 and TRBJ2-5; no clear D gene. Looked up from germline, CDR1 is LGHNA and CDR2 is YNFKEQ. This CDR3 region has 14 residues. V was shortened by 1 base and J by 5 bases, with 11 bases between the two germline ends. The chain's CDR3 is CASSQGHLRETQYF. CDR3 DNA: TGTGCCAGCAGCCAAGGGCACCTCCGGGAGACCCAGTACTTC.

V is TRBV20-1 and J is TRBJ1-2; a weak D match, TRBD1 (6 bases). V was cut by 1 base and J by 4 bases, with 19 bases left in between. Germline V gene data show CDR1 as DFQATT and CDR2 as SNEGSKA (reference sequence). This CDR3 region has 16 residues. The CDR3 nucleotides are TGCAGTGCTAGAGCCGTACAGGGAAGTGGTATCTATGGCTACACCTTC. Translation: CSARAVQGSGIYGYTF.

V and J are TRBV5-1 and TRBJ2-3; 10 nucleotides line up with TRBD2. Germline CDR1 SGHRS, CDR2 YFSETQ. The CDR3 covers 17 residues. The V and J ends lost 1 base and 2 bases, in that order; junction bases with no gene match: 7. DNA for the CDR3: TGCGCCAGCAGCTTGAACTCACTAGCGGGACACACAGATACGCAGTATTTT. Its translation: CASSLNSLAGHTDTQYF.

The chain recombines TRBV27 with TRBJ2-7; D may be TRBD1 or TRBD2 (5 bases each). V gave up 8 bases and J gave up 3 bases, with 8 bases separating them. Germline values: CDR1 MNHEY, CDR2 SMNVEV (reference sequence). The CDR3 extends over 11 amino acids. Here the CDR3 DNA reads TGTGCCAGCGGGGACCACTACGAGCAGTACTTC. Protein: CASGDHYEQYF.

With respect to this clonotype: Mismatch with germline at one junction end may stem from a read error. This sequence joins TRBV3-1 and TRBJ1-1; D uncertain. Germline V gives CDR1 LGHDT, CDR2 YNNKEL (reference sequence). This CDR3 region has 13 residues. The CDR3 loop is CASRHGVNTEAFF. In DNA form, the CDR3 reads TGTGCCAGCCGCCATGGGGTGAACACTGAAGCTTTCTTT.

The chain links TRBV20-1 to TRBJ2-6; no definite D call. V was shortened by 0 bases and J by 0 bases, with 15 bases between the two germline ends. In germline, CDR1 is DFQATT, CDR2 SNEGSKA (reference sequence). This CDR3 is 18 amino acids long. This chain's CDR3 is CSARDSPPGDSGANVLTF. CDR3 DNA sequence: TGCAGTGCTAGAGATAGCCCTCCAGGAGACTCTGGGGCCAACGTCCTGACTTTC.

This CDR3 is CASSYSMLGGRNIQYF. The CDR3 DNA sequence: TGTGCCAGCAGTTACTCGATGCTGGGGGGGAGAAACATTCAGTACTTC. V usage is TRBV6-6 and J usage is TRBJ2-4, with 7 positions matching TRBD2. V lost 0 bases and J lost 6; bases outside the gene matches: 8. The CDR3 contains 16 residues. Per germline, CDR1 MNHNY and CDR2 SVGAGI (reference sequence).

Note on this clonotype: One end of the junction fails to match germline, which may point to a read error. V and J are TRBV29-1 and TRBJ1-1, with a weak D call TRBD1 (6 bases). Germline V gene lookup returns CDR1 SQVTM and CDR2 ANQGSEA. This CDR3 is built from 13 residues. The CDR3 region is CSVVRTENAEAFF. The CDR3 DNA reads as TGCAGCGTTGTCCGGACAGAGAACGCTGAAGCTTTCTTT.

The chain uses TRBV11-2 and TRBJ2-7, with D perhaps given as TRBD1 or TRBD2 (5 bases each). CDR1 is SGHAT and CDR2 is FQNNGV in the germline V gene. This CDR3 has 15 amino acids. Between the trimmed V and J ends, which lost 5 bases and 0 bases, there was a span of 14 bases. The CDR3 bases are TGTGCCAGCAGCGCAACGGGGCGCGGCTCCTACGAGCAGTACTTC. Protein product: CASSATGRGSYEQYF.

V and J are TRBV6-5 and TRBJ2-5; D is unresolved. The CDR3 is made up of 14 amino acids. Germline lookup yields CDR1 MNHEY and CDR2 SVGAGI. V shed 4 bases and J shed 0 bases, with 9 bases lying between them. The CDR3 DNA reads TGTGCCAGCAGTTGGGCCGGTAACCAAGAGACCCAGTACTTC. Its protein product is CASSWAGNQETQYF.

This clonotype appeared a single time. The rearrangement uses TRBV27 and TRBJ1-1, with a possible D match to TRBD1 (5 bases). Trimming removed 3 bases at V and 4 bases at J, with 9 bases between. The CDR3 contains 13 residues. The germline CDR1 and CDR2 sequences are MNHEY and SMNVEV (reference sequence). CDR3 in DNA: TGTGCCAGCAGTTTTTACGGGGGCACTGAAGCTTTCTTT. It translates to CASSFYGGTEAFF.

This clonotype was picked up a small number of times. The V and J genes are TRBV20-1 and TRBJ1-1; TRBD1 matches 9 bases. The CDR3 has 14 amino acids. The V segment lost 1 base and the J segment 6 bases; nucleotides outside the gene matches: 6. Germline assignment: CDR1 DFQATT and CDR2 SNEGSKA (reference sequence). In DNA, the CDR3 is TGCAGTGCTAGAGCTGTGGGACAGGGAGCTGAAGCTTTCTTT. It translates to CSARAVGQGAEAFF.

This rearrangement joins TRBV27 to TRBJ2-1, with D unclear. There are 15 residues in the CDR3. V was cut by 5 bases and J by 0 bases, with 11 bases left in between. Germline CDR1 MNHEY, CDR2 SMNVEV (reference sequence). The CDR3 bases are TGTGCCAGCAGTCCTGGTATAAGCTCCTACAATGAGCAGTTCTTC. It translates to CASSPGISSYNEQFF.

V usage is TRBV27 and J usage is TRBJ2-5; 7 bases fit TRBD1. The closer fit of TRBJ2-7 to the DNA end suggests the J call may be wrong. CDR3 size: 16 residues. CDR1 is MNHEY and CDR2 is SMNVEV in the germline V gene (reference sequence). The CDR3 DNA is TGTGCCAGCAGTTCTAACACAGGGGCAACCCTCTACGAGCAGTACTTC. This encodes CASSSNTGATLYEQYF.

Only a few counts were recorded for this clonotype. The chain carries TRBV21-1 and TRBJ2-3; the table's D call TRBD1 went unverified against the DNA. TRBV21-1 is assigned pseudogene status. This CDR3 comprises 15 residues. Here the CDR3 reads CASSKGGAVTDTQYF. The CDR3 coding sequence is TGTGCCAGCAGCAAAGGGGGGGCAGTCACAGATACGCAGTATTTT.

This clonotype has ten or more counts. The chain carries TRBV12-3 or TRBV12-4 and TRBJ2-7; D uncertain. V was shortened by 2 bases and J by 6 bases, with 5 bases between the two germline ends. The CDR3 is 11 residues long. In DNA, the CDR3 is TGTGCCAGCAGTTTAAACTCCGAGCAGTACTTC. Translation gives CASSLNSEQYF.

This clonotype has only a few counts. The chain joins TRBV20-1 to TRBJ2-4; D is undetermined. The J call is uncertain, as TRBJ2-7 better fits the DNA end. The CDR3 sequence is 14 residues long. In germline, CDR1 is DFQATT, CDR2 SNEGSKA (reference sequence). The CDR3: CSARETTNSYEQYF. The CDR3 nucleotides read TGCAGTGCTAGAGAGACAACGAACTCCTACGAGCAGTACTTC.

The rearrangement links TRBV6-4 to TRBJ2-1; 10 nucleotides match TRBD2. This CDR3 is 14 amino acids long. Germline values: CDR1 MRHNA, CDR2 SNTAGT. The V and J ends lost 7 bases and 8 bases, in that order; junction bases with no gene match: 8. The chain's CDR3 is CASKPSGGFDEQFF. CDR3 nucleotide sequence: TGTGCCAGCAAGCCTAGCGGGGGATTCGATGAGCAGTTCTTC.